These 26 T cell receptor beta chains came from one sample sequenced in a study of T cells in Graves' hyperthyroidism and ophthalmopathy. There were TCR beta CDR3 regions amplified from RNA transcripts. First-round RT-PCR of the TCR CDR3 relied on the HTBI primer set. MiXCR was run by TCRdb on the multiplex PCR reads, yielding one entry per CDR3 protein. The repertoire has roughly 170,000 distinct CDR3 sequences, over 7.5% of them found once; the top ten carry roughly a fifth. Sequencing used blood. Receptors originate from a woman under 30 with Graves' hyperthyroidism that later progressed to Graves' ophthalmopathy.

The sample holds many counts of this clonotype. The rearrangement uses TRBV5-6 and TRBJ1-5; D gene unclear. The germline CDR1 and CDR2 sequences are SGHDT and YYEEEE. This CDR3 has 13 amino acids. Trimming cost V 0 bases and J 4 bases, with 5 bases left between them. The CDR3 loop is CASSLGVNQPQHF. The CDR3 region has the DNA TGTGCCAGCAGCTTGGGGGTTAATCAGCCCCAGCATTTT.

This clonotype was counted ten times or more. The chain employs TRBV6-5 and TRBJ1-3; 7 positions match TRBD1. Germline lookup yields CDR1 MNHEY and CDR2 SVGAGI. This CDR3 has 16 amino acids. V lost 2 bases and J lost 8; bases outside the gene matches: 12. The CDR3 bases are TGTGCCAGCAGTTACGCCGTGACAGGGTTTGAGGACACCATATATTTT. This sequence encodes CASSYAVTGFEDTIYF.

CDR3 sequence reads: CSVILGRNYEQYF. The CDR3 nucleotides are TGCAGCGTTATACTAGGACGGAACTACGAGCAGTACTTC. The chain is built from TRBV29-1 and TRBJ2-7; D is possibly TRBD2 (5 bases). The CDR3 spans 13 residues. Germline V CDR1 and CDR2: SQVTM, ANQGSEA. The germline V and J ends were trimmed by 5 bases and 3 bases, with 14 bases remaining between them.

This clonotype was seen many times. The V and J genes are TRBV28 and TRBJ1-2, with D possibly TRBD1 on 5 matching bases. V dropped 3 bases and J dropped 5 bases, with 13 bases sitting between them. From germline, CDR1 is MDHEN and CDR2 SYDVKM. CDR3 length: 14 amino acids. The CDR3 DNA follows: TGTGCCAGCAGTTTCGGGGCAGGAGGGTATGGCTACACCTTC. Protein: CASSFGAGGYGYTF.

This clonotype was observed at least ten times. V and J are TRBV6-1 and TRBJ2-7; D is uncertain. Trimming stripped 11 bases from V and 1 base from J, with 15 bases between. In germline, CDR1 is MNHNS, CDR2 SASEGT. The CDR3 covers 13 residues. The CDR3 sequence: CASLGPGSYEQYF. CDR3 coding DNA: TGTGCCTCACTCGGGCCGGGTTCCTACGAGCAGTACTTC.

This clonotype was observed a few times. A much larger clone differs from this one at a single base, so this may be a read error. V is TRBV19 and J is TRBJ1-2; D is perhaps TRBD1 (5 bases). The CDR3 runs 13 residues. Germline CDR1 is LNHDA and CDR2 is SQIVND (reference sequence). Trimming stripped 5 bases from V and 4 bases from J, with 11 bases between. Here the CDR3 DNA reads TGTGCCAGTAGTGTGCAGGGCGGCTATGGCTACACCTTC. It specifies CASSVQGGYGYTF.

This clonotype was counted ten times or more. The gene calls are TRBV6-1 and TRBJ2-5; possibly TRBD1 for D (6 bases). The germline CDR1 and CDR2 sequences are MNHNS and SASEGT. The germline V and J ends were trimmed by 6 bases and 2 bases, with 13 bases remaining between them. CDR3 length: 14 residues. DNA for the CDR3: TGTGCCAGCAGGCGGTGGACAGCTCAAGAGACCCAGTACTTC. Protein sequence: CASRRWTAQETQYF.

This chain connects TRBV20-1 to TRBJ1-5; no firm D call. From germline, CDR1 is DFQATT and CDR2 SNEGSKA (reference sequence). V was shortened by 6 bases and J by 6 bases, with 9 bases between the two germline ends. The CDR3 spans 11 residues. Here the CDR3 reads CSAMRRQPQHF. Written as DNA, the CDR3 is TGCAGTGCCATGCGTCGTCAGCCCCAGCATTTT.

The sample holds many counts of this clonotype. V gene TRBV7-9 combines with J gene TRBJ1-2, with 10 positions matching TRBD1. The V and J ends lost 0 bases and 7 bases, in that order; junction bases with no gene match: 2. CDR3 size: 14 residues. From germline, CDR1 is SEHNR and CDR2 FQNEAQ (reference sequence). CDR3 sequence: CASSLAGQGGGYTF. DNA for the CDR3: TGTGCCAGCAGCTTAGCCGGACAGGGGGGTGGCTACACCTTC.

As regards this clonotype: Given a much more abundant clone one base away, this may be a read error. The CDR3 DNA follows: TGTGTCAGCAACGGTGGTTGGAGGACTAGCACAGATACGCAGTATTTT. It translates to CVSNGGWRTSTDTQYF. This sequence joins TRBV6-2 or TRBV6-3 and TRBJ2-3, with TRBD2 as a possible D gene (5 bases). Germline V gives CDR1 MNHEY, CDR2 SVGEGT. This CDR3 comprises 16 residues.

At least ten counts were recorded for this clonotype. This sequence joins TRBV19 and TRBJ1-2, with D perhaps matching TRBD1 (5 bases). CDR3 length: 11 amino acids. Trimming left V 9 bases short and J 4 bases short, with 9 bases between. Germline CDR1 LNHDA, CDR2 SQIVND (reference sequence). As DNA, the CDR3 is TGTGCCAGCACGACAGCCTATGGCTACACCTTC. This encodes CASTTAYGYTF.

This clonotype occurred many times. The rearrangement links TRBV7-9 to TRBJ1-5; no firm D call. With 5 bases removed from V and 4 bases from J, the gap between germline ends came to 9 bases. Germline lookup yields CDR1 SEHNR and CDR2 FQNEAQ (reference sequence). There are 13 residues in the CDR3. The CDR3: CASSPQANQPQHF. The CDR3 DNA follows: TGTGCCAGCAGCCCCCAGGCAAATCAGCCCCAGCATTTT. Supplemented by reference TRBV7-9 and TRBJ1-5, the full variable domain reads DTGVSQNPRHKITKRGQNVTFRCDPISEHNRLYWYRQTLGQGPEFLTYFQNEAQLEKSRLLSDRFSAERPKGSFSTLEIQRTEQGDSAMYLCASSPQANQPQHFGDGTRLSIL.

In this sample, this clonotype turned up many times. The genes are TRBV20-1 and TRBJ2-7; TRBD2 matches 10 bases. Losses at the gene ends were 4 bases for V and 6 bases for J; bases not matched to a gene: 3. The CDR3 spans 12 residues. Per germline, CDR1 DFQATT and CDR2 SNEGSKA (reference sequence). Written as DNA, the CDR3 is TGCAGTGCTAACAGACTAGCGGGCGAGCAGTACTTC. Translating gives CSANRLAGEQYF.

A few counts support this clonotype. The junction departs from germline at one end; a sequencing error may be responsible. This rearrangement joins TRBV6-5 to TRBJ1-6, with 9 bases that match TRBD1. CDR3 size: 17 residues. Germline loops: CDR1 MNHEY, CDR2 SVGAGI. The CDR3 protein is CASSYSRPGTGKSPPHF. The CDR3 DNA is TGTGCCAGCAGTTACTCCCGTCCCGGGACAGGGAAATCACCCCCCCACTTT.

In its sample, this clonotype was seen many times. The chain combines TRBV27 with TRBJ1-1; the match to TRBD1 covers 8 bases. This CDR3 contains 15 residues. Germline CDR1 and CDR2: MNHEY and SMNVEV (reference sequence). V dropped 5 bases and J dropped 1; count of bases not matched to a gene: 6. CDR3 in amino acids: CASSPTDRANTEAFF. The CDR3 coding sequence is TGTGCCAGCAGTCCGACGGACAGGGCGAACACTGAAGCTTTCTTT.

This rearrangement joins TRBV29-1 to TRBJ1-2; the D is unclear. There are 10 residues in the CDR3. V was clipped by 4 bases and J by 8 bases, with 8 bases between them. Germline V CDR1 and CDR2: SQVTM, ANQGSEA. CDR3 amino acids: CSVGRGGYTF. The CDR3 nucleotides are TGCAGCGTTGGGCGCGGCGGCTACACCTTC.

This clonotype was seen repeatedly, ten times or more. The V call is TRBV7-9, the J call TRBJ2-1, with TRBD2 identical over 7 bases. With 1 base clipped from V and 8 bases from J, the junction kept 8 bases outside the gene matches. Germline assignment: CDR1 SEHNR and CDR2 FQNEAQ (reference sequence). This CDR3 has 15 residues. CDR3 in DNA: TGTGCCAGCAGCTTAGATGGCGGGAGTACCTATGAGCAGTTCTTC. It is translated as CASSLDGGSTYEQFF.

This clonotype was seen repeatedly, ten times or more. The chain carries TRBV18 and TRBJ2-7; D is uncertain. This CDR3 comprises 12 residues. Germline loops: CDR1 KGHSH, CDR2 LQKENI. V lost 4 bases to trimming and J lost 3 bases, with 7 bases between them. CDR3 DNA: TGTGCCAGCTCACGGGTAGACTACGAGCAGTACTTC. Translation: CASSRVDYEQYF.

This clonotype appeared many times. The CDR3 loop reads CASSGFIPGNVGTEAFF. CDR3 in DNA: TGTGCCAGCAGTGGCTTTATTCCCGGGAACGTGGGGACTGAAGCTTTCTTT. J is TRBJ1-1 and V is TRBV6-1; D is unclear. Germline values: CDR1 MNHNS, CDR2 SASEGT. The CDR3 length is 17 residues. Trimming stripped 4 bases from V and 5 bases from J, with 23 bases between.

This clonotype was seen ten or more times. The gene calls are TRBV6-1 and TRBJ1-2, with 11 bases aligning to TRBD1. The CDR3 covers 13 residues. Germline V gene sequence: CDR1 MNHNS, CDR2 SASEGT. Trimming took 5 bases from V and 10 from J; bases not matched to a gene: 6. CDR3 sequence (DNA): TGTGCCAGCAGTTCCAATGGACAGGGGGCCTACACCTTC. This gives the protein CASSSNGQGAYTF.

This clonotype was recorded at least ten times. The J gene is TRBJ1-5, the V gene TRBV7-8; D possibly corresponds to TRBD1 (6 bases). The germline gives CDR1 SGHVS, CDR2 FQNEAQ. The CDR3 is 19 amino acids. V lost 4 bases, J lost 0 bases, and 22 bases lay in between. The CDR3 DNA reads TGTGCCAGCAGCTCGAACTACCGCCAACAGGGATATAGCAATCAGCCCCAGCATTTT. This codes for CASSSNYRQQGYSNQPQHF.

This clonotype was recorded many times. V is TRBV9 and J is TRBJ1-5, with 8 bases matching TRBD1. V lost 4 bases, J lost 3 bases, and 3 bases stayed unmatched. Germline V gene sequence: CDR1 SGDLS, CDR2 YYNGEE. This CDR3 has 14 residues. DNA of the CDR3: TGTGCCAGCAGCCCGACAGGGGACAATCAGCCCCAGCATTTT. Translating gives CASSPTGDNQPQHF.

The V and J genes are TRBV24-1 and TRBJ2-1, with D possibly TRBD2 on 6 matching bases. There are 16 residues in the CDR3. Trimming cost V 5 bases and J 4 bases, with 17 bases left between them. The germline V gene encodes CDR1 KGHDR and CDR2 SFDVKD. This CDR3 is CATSGPMGGVYNEQFF. CDR3 nucleotide sequence: TGTGCCACCAGTGGCCCGATGGGCGGGGTGTACAATGAGCAGTTCTTC.

This clonotype appeared many times. The rearrangement links TRBV28 to TRBJ1-5; 9 positions agree with TRBD1. Germline V lookup: CDR1 MDHEN, CDR2 SYDVKM. CDR3 length: 16 residues. Unmatched junction bases numbered 6, after V lost 4 bases and J lost 2 bases. CDR3 in amino acids: CASSSGTGPGNQPQHF. In DNA form, the CDR3 reads TGTGCCAGCAGTTCCGGGACAGGGCCGGGCAATCAGCCCCAGCATTTT.

V is TRBV7-9 and J is TRBJ1-1, with TRBD1 identical over 8 bases. This CDR3 spans 15 amino acids. Looked up from germline, CDR1 is SEHNR and CDR2 is FQNEAQ (reference sequence). V was clipped by 5 bases and J by 1 base; unmatched bases: 6. The CDR3 DNA follows: TGTGCCAGCAGCACGGGACAGGTCCGGAACACTGAAGCTTTCTTT. This sequence encodes CASSTGQVRNTEAFF.

This clonotype came up many times. This chain links TRBV30 with TRBJ1-1; the D gene is possibly TRBD1 (5 bases). Germline V gene data show CDR1 as GTSNPN and CDR2 as SVGIG (reference sequence). The CDR3 length is 14 residues. V shed 2 bases and J shed 5 bases, with 15 bases lying between them. CDR3 DNA sequence: TGTGCCTGGAGTAGAGGTGAGGGACTAACTGAAGCTTTCTTT. Its translation is CAWSRGEGLTEAFF.